The entry below gives a single T cell receptor (beta chain) sequence along with its context. Ten or more counts support this clonotype. Its antigen is still unknown. One base away there is no much larger clone; base qualities are not given. For repertoire sequencing, the TCR beta CDR3 regions were amplified from RNA transcripts. A first-round RT-PCR used HTBI primers with the Qiagen OneStep RT-PCR kit, followed by a second-round multiplex PCR, size selection and purification. Sequencing of the libraries was carried out on an Illumina HiSeq2000 in paired-end mode with 100 bp reads. As for the authors' bioinformatics: SOAPnuke was used to process the reads, throwing out any read that had adapters, had uncalled bases, had a mean Phred below 15, or lacked an exact constant-primer or identifier match. COPE v1.2.5 was used to merge the high-quality paired reads. Each unique nucleotide sequence was treated as a clonotype, and MiTCR v1.1 was used to align the clonotypes to the IMGT TRB V, D and J references. The analysis was limited to V-J combinations with a frequency above 0.0001, which together covered roughly 99% of the repertoires. For each V-J combination, a TCR clonal expansion and chaos score was defined as the ratio of F50 clonal expansion to chaos observed in the TCRdist matrix. Welch's t-statistics and random forest were used to narrow the features down to 10 to 15 V-J combinations, which were then fed into a naive Bayes classifier. Thyroid-blood repertoire similarity was quantified with the Morisita-Horn index. The public sequencing data were trimmed at Q25 with fastp and processed into clonotypes with MiXCR by TCRdb, which kept only in-frame beta chains. Each CDR3 protein gets just one entry, which takes the most common genes and DNA from the rows behind it. What appears here as the V and J calls and clone size reflects TCRdb's work, not the paper's. The sample includes about 700,000 distinct CDR3 sequences, with approximately 40% observed a single time. The top ten constitute 40% to 45% of the sample.

Ophthalmopathy patients had moderately to severely active disease, Clinical Activity Score of at least 3, NOSPECS grade of at least 4, and disease duration under 3 months. Patients with other autoimmune diseases, uncontrolled infections, pregnancy or lactation were excluded. Clinical symptoms, serum thyroxine, TRAb, thyroid ultrasound and orbital computed tomography were used for diagnosis. Using Ficoll-Paque density gradient centrifugation, PBMCs were isolated from about 9.4 ml of fresh peripheral blood. Total RNA was extracted with Trizol reagent and quality-checked on an Agilent 2100 Bioanalyzer. The sample comes from a study of Graves' ophthalmopathy and Graves' hyperthyroidism (dated by TCRdb to the late 2010s). For context, the study as a whole: Peripheral blood was collected at initial diagnosis, prior to any treatment. The study used TCR beta repertoire signatures to distinguish Graves' ophthalmopathy from Graves' hyperthyroidism and to predict progression to ophthalmopathy. In total, 135 blood samples were TCR-sequenced: 43 ophthalmopathy, about 75 hyperthyroidism and approximately 17 hyperthyroidism-to-ophthalmopathy patients. To explore V-J signatures distinguishing ophthalmopathy from hyperthyroidism, a discovery set of 100 patients (fewer than 45 ophthalmopathy, 57 stable hyperthyroidism) was enrolled. An independent validation cohort was composed of approximately 19 hyperthyroidism patients and over 15 patients who later progressed from hyperthyroidism to ophthalmopathy. In several hyperthyroidism patients, the T-cell repertoires found in thyroid tissue were compared with those found in blood. Following sampling, methimazole starting at 30 mg daily was administered to hyperthyroidism patients, and high-dose intravenous methylprednisolone was administered to ophthalmopathy patients. Broad study findings and their caveats: The 13-signature model separated ophthalmopathy from stable hyperthyroidism with approximately 90% sensitivity and almost 84% specificity in cross-validation, and 80%/75% in the test set. Sample size was not predetermined statistically, and investigators were not blinded to group allocation. In validation, the model predicted ophthalmopathy progression with about 70% sensitivity and around 72% specificity; approximately 12 predicted patients were CT-confirmed with GO in a median of about 7.1 months. Most expanded thyroid clonotypes with frequency above 0.001 were also detected in blood, suggesting blood repertoires may reflect the thyroid immune response.

Taken from cysteine to phenylalanine, the CDR3 has 14 residues. Only the CDR3 DNA stays, 42 bases, in frame from base 1. V and J are truncated by 7 bases and 6 bases respectively, leaving an intervening sequence of 18 bases. Looking up the germline V gene (reference sequence) yields CDR1 LNHDA and CDR2 SQIVND. The chain uses TRBV19 and TRBJ1-2, with TRBD1 as a weak D call on 6 bases. The sequencing input was peripheral blood. The TCR sequence derives from an adult man with Graves' ophthalmopathy. Here the CDR3 is given as CASISGGAVHGYTF. DNA sequence: TGTGCCAGTATCTCTGGGGGCGCCGTCCATGGCTACACCTTC. The CDR3, completed at both ends by the reference TRBV19 and TRBJ1-2 genes, gives the full variable domain DGGITQSPKYLFRKEGQNVTLSCEQNLNHDAMYWYRQDPGQGLRLIYYSQIVNDFQKGDIAEGYSVSREKKESFPLTVTSAQKNPTAFYLCASISGGAVHGYTFGSGTRLTVV.